The rows below give T cell receptor beta chains drawn from one sample of a study of control samples from healthy donors and cancer patients. Measured with immunoSEQ multiplex PCR; TCRdb has only the in-frame clones, and not every one. The sample contains just over 150,000 clones, around 90% of which appear only once. Source material: blood. The source is a man aged 25-45 years in good health. Both conserved end residues are trimmed from each CDR3.

v_gene	CDR3aa
TRBV28	ASSLEPTNEKLF
TRBV6-2/TRBV6-3	ASSYWAVGSGPQH
TRBV6-5	ASSYGLYSNQPQH
TRBV15	ATSRDPPRGEQY
TRBV5-1	ASSFWGLNTEAF
TRBV5-5	ASSSTGSNQPQH
TRBV5-1	ASSALMTSGYTDTQY
TRBV18	ASSFQGVDRNTEAF
TRBV19	ASSYRTFMNTEAF
TRBV11-2	ASSRGRGASHYEQY
TRBV6-5	ASSPGRRAF
TRBV4-1	ASSPIGRKMNTEAF
TRBV18	ASSPSPPTTNEKLF
TRBV4-2	ASEQDPDGGTEAF
TRBV5-1	ASSSSGTGDSPLH
TRBV6-5	ASSPDRGHYEQY
TRBV11-2	ASSFQTGWGTEAF
TRBV7-2	ASSYGLLNQPQH
TRBV5-1	ASSPGQGRQPQH
TRBV7-9	ASSLGGVRRNGNQPQH
TRBV6-5	ASTTGGDSAF
TRBV27	ASSSTTGPNGYT
TRBV12-3/TRBV12-4	ASSLGGPGELF
TRBV7-9	ASSTDRGQGNTIY
TRBV6-5	ASSRDSRGLPQH